The clone carrying this T cell receptor (beta chain) was seen just once. Its matching antigen is unknown. Trimming took 3 bases from V and 4 from J, leaving 13 bases between them. The CDR3 loop spans 15 amino acids. CDR1 is SGHDT, CDR2 YYEEEE, per germline. These data originate in a study of T cells in localized non-small cell lung cancer. Study-wide results and caveats: Blood T cell density predicted longer survival; adjacent-lung clonality, shorter. Uninvolved adjacent lung showed the highest T cell clonality, exceeding tumor. In adjacent lung appeared a median roughly 56 of the top 100 tumor clones. It remains possible that heterogeneity exists, since only one tumor region was sequenced.

Measured with immunoSEQ multiplex PCR; TCRdb has only the in-frame clones, and not every one. The top ten hold 10% of the sample, which has about 30,000 clones, roughly 87% seen once. V is TRBV5-6 and J is TRBJ1-4, with D unresolved. The material was peripheral blood, obtained before any cancer treatment. The receptor's source is a woman aged 35-70 years with stage I lung adenocarcinoma. CDR3: CASSSRTGINEKLFF. The CDR3, as DNA: TGTGCCAGCAGCTCCCGGACCGGGATTAATGAAAAACTGTTTTTT. Looking up the rest from reference TRBV5-6 and TRBJ1-4 gives the full variable domain: DAGVTQSPTHLIKTRGQQVTLRCSPKSGHDTVSWYQQALGQGPQFIFQYYEEEERQRGNFPDRFSGHQFPNYSSELNVNALLLGDSALYLCASSSRTGINEKLFFGSGTQLSVL.